The entry below gives a single TCR beta chain sequence along with its context. Its antigen is still unknown. Germline V CDR1 and CDR2: SNHLY, FYNNEI. The V segment lost 6 bases and the J segment 10 bases; nucleotides outside the gene matches: 11. This CDR3 is built from 13 residues. The sample belongs to a study of T cells in Graves' hyperthyroidism and ophthalmopathy. Study results and caveats: By a 13 V-J model, ophthalmopathy was set apart from stable hyperthyroidism. Blood also showed most of the thyroid clonotypes that were expanded above 0.001. A median about 6.5 months before onset, the model predicted ophthalmopathy.

Diagnosing involved the use of clinical symptoms, serum thyroxine and TRAb, thyroid ultrasound and orbital computed tomography. RNA transcripts gave rise to amplified TCR beta CDR3 regions. When the TCR CDR3 underwent first-round RT-PCR, the HTBI primer set was used. TCRdb itself ran the multiplex PCR reads through MiXCR, one entry per CDR3 protein. Of about 660,000 distinct CDR3 sequences in the sample, 45% were seen once. Sequenced sample: peripheral blood or thyroid tissue (not recorded which). The chain combines TRBV2 with TRBJ1-1; 7 bases agree with TRBD1. The source of this sequence is an adult man with Graves' disease, either hyperthyroidism or ophthalmopathy (not recorded which). The CDR3 protein is CASSPDAGGRAFF. In DNA, the CDR3 is TGTGCCAGCAGCCCGGACGCAGGGGGTAGAGCTTTCTTT.